This TCR beta chain was profiled in a study of OX40 agonist ivuxolimab in advanced cancers. Study-level points and caveats: Average numbers of expanded clones were greater in CD8+ T cells than in CD4+. Those patients achieving a partial response at 0.1-3.0 mg/kg showed among the lowest clonal expansion.

The CDR3 covers 18 residues. TCRdb's copy holds only in-frame clones and misses some; the assay was immunoSEQ multiplex PCR. The repertoire has around 20,000 clones, 75% to 80% of them found once; the top ten carry about 15%. As for this clone: Its antigen is undetermined.

Sequences were derived from CD4+ or CD8+ T cells sorted from blood, sampled in a trial of the OX40 agonist ivuxolimab. The chain uses TRBV1 and TRBJ2-7; the D segment call TRBD2 is taken from the table without a DNA check. TRBV1 is annotated as a pseudogene. This clonotype was obtained from an adult with an advanced solid tumor such as melanoma, head and neck, liver or kidney cancer. The CDR3 region has the DNA TGCACCAGCAGCCAAGGGGCTAAGGGGTGGGAGGACTCCTACGAGCAGTACTTC. Translated: CTSSQGAKGWEDSYEQYF.